This T cell receptor beta chain was retrieved from a study of CD8 T cells in Susac syndrome. The CDR3 sequence is 13 residues long. Germline loops: CDR1 PRHDT, CDR2 FYEKMQ (reference sequence). Reverse transcription of about 0.5 to 1 ug RNA was carried out with random hexamers. TCRdb processed the immunoSEQ multiplex PCR reads anew with MiXCR; each CDR3 protein has one entry. The table includes some 110,000 distinct CDR3 sequences, over 90% detected once. About this clonotype itself: The junction departs from germline at one end; a sequencing error may be responsible.

The clonotype was recovered from a human donor with multiple sclerosis. This chain links TRBV13 with TRBJ1-2; D unclear. Sequencing used CD8+ T cells from PBMCs. The CDR3 nucleotides read TGTGCCAGCAGCGTAGGCGGACACTATGGCTACACCTTC. Its protein product is CASSVGGHYGYTF.